These 5 T cell receptor beta chains were sequenced from one sample in a study of T cell responses to AZD1222 COVID-19 vaccine. Profiled with immunoSEQ multiplex PCR; TCRdb holds only in-frame clones, not every one. The repertoire holds 150,000 or so clones, with about nine tenths as singletons. The material sequenced was peripheral blood, taken 28 days after the second AZD1222 dose. The receptor set was obtained from an adult who received the AZD1222 COVID-19 vaccine.

V and J are TRBV11-2 and TRBJ2-3, with 7 bases identical to TRBD1. This CDR3 comprises 15 residues. CDR1 SGHAT and CDR2 FQNNGV come from the germline V gene. Trimming cost V 1 base and J 3 bases; bases outside gene matches: 4. CDR3 in amino acids: CASSLGGTVTDTQYF. The CDR3 DNA sequence: TGTGCCAGCAGCTTAGGGGGGACAGTAACAGATACGCAGTATTTT.

V is TRBV28 and J is TRBJ2-2; D unclear. CDR1 is MDHEN and CDR2 is SYDVKM in the germline V gene. Trimming pared 6 bases from V and 3 bases from J, leaving 2 bases between. This CDR3 comprises 11 residues. This chain's CDR3 is CASRDTGELFF. The CDR3 DNA reads TGTGCCAGCAGAGACACCGGGGAGCTGTTTTTT.

The chain couples TRBV5-1 to TRBJ1-2, with no clear D. The V end lost 4 bases, the J end lost 5 bases, and 12 bases lay between the germline ends. The length of the CDR3 is 13 residues. From germline, CDR1 is SGHRS and CDR2 YFSETQ. CDR3 bases: TGCGCCAGCAGCAACGGGAGGCAGTATGGCTACACCTTC. As protein: CASSNGRQYGYTF. The entire variable domain, with the rest obtained from reference TRBV5-1 and TRBJ1-2, is as follows: KAGVTQTPRYLIKTRGQQVTLSCSPISGHRSVSWYQQTPGQGLQFLFEYFSETQRNKGNFPGRFSGRQFSNSRSEMNVSTLELGDSALYLCASSNGRQYGYTFGSGTRLTVV.

In nucleotides, the CDR3 is TGCGCCAGCAGCCAAGGTGGAGGAAGCGCTAACTATGGCTACACCTTC. Its protein product is CASSQGGGSANYGYTF. The chain recombines TRBV4-1 with TRBJ1-2; no definite D call. This CDR3 is built from 16 residues. Germline CDR1 MGHRA, CDR2 YSYEKL. Trimming stripped 1 base from V and 0 bases from J, with 12 bases between.

V and J are TRBV4-2 and TRBJ2-2; TRBD2 matches at 8 bases. Germline V CDR1 and CDR2: LGHNA, YNFKEQ. CDR3 length equals 18 residues. The V segment lost 3 bases and the J segment 4 bases; nucleotides outside the gene matches: 13. CDR3 in amino acids: CASSQRDPSGQGTGELFF. In DNA form, the CDR3 reads TGTGCCAGCAGCCAGCGGGACCCTAGCGGGCAAGGCACCGGGGAGCTGTTTTTT.